These 14 T cell receptor beta chains were all obtained from the same sample, sequenced in a study of blood T cell repertoires in COVID-19. This table comes from immunoSEQ multiplex PCR, and its TCRdb copy is limited to in-frame clones, with some not included. The table has about 200,000 clones, 81% seen once. The specimen was peripheral blood. The receptors stem from a woman older than 75 with acute or convalescent COVID-19.

The chain joins TRBV10-3 to TRBJ1-1; 10 nucleotides agree with TRBD1. The CDR3 has 15 amino acids. The J segment lost 6 bases and the V segment lost 7 bases, leaving 11 bases of the junction unmatched. The germline gives CDR1 ENHRY, CDR2 SYGVKD. The CDR3, as DNA: TGTGCCATCACCGGAGGGGGGACAGGGGAAGCTGAAGCTTTCTTT. It encodes CAITGGGTGEAEAFF.

The J gene is TRBJ1-5, the V gene TRBV18; 7 bases are shared with TRBD1. Germline CDR1 is KGHSH and CDR2 is LQKENI. CDR3 length: 15 amino acids. Trimming at V came to 5 bases and at J to 3 bases, leaving 7 bases not matched to a gene. CDR3 residues: CASSEITGDNQPQHF. DNA for the CDR3: TGTGCCAGCTCAGAGATCACAGGGGACAATCAGCCCCAGCATTTT.

This chain joins TRBV6-2 or TRBV6-3 and TRBJ2-1; 11 bases are a match to TRBD2. Germline values: CDR1 MNHEY, CDR2 SVGEGT. Trimming cost V 0 bases and J 12 bases; bases outside gene matches: 4. The CDR3 loop spans 14 amino acids. CDR3 DNA sequence: TGTGCCAGCAGTTACTCTAGCGGGAGGGCCCGGCAGTTCTTC. It translates to CASSYSSGRARQFF.

About this clone itself: This CDR3 is also generated by other DNA sequences in the sample. This chain uses TRBV2 with TRBJ1-4, with unresolved D. The CDR3 spans 12 residues. Deletions cut 3 bases from V and 5 bases from J, with 4 bases between. Germline CDR1 reads SNHLY; CDR2 reads FYNNEI. The CDR3 region has the DNA TGTGCCAGCAGTGATGGCAATGAAAAACTGTTTTTT. Its translation is CASSDGNEKLFF.

The chain employs TRBV6-6 and TRBJ2-5; the match to TRBD2 covers 14 bases. V gave up 5 bases and J gave up 5 bases; unmatched junction bases: 13. This CDR3 has 18 amino acids. Germline CDR1 is MNHNY and CDR2 is SVGAGI (reference sequence). CDR3 sequence reads: CASSPTGLAGGPRETQYF. The DNA for the CDR3 is TGTGCCAGCAGTCCCACCGGACTAGCGGGGGGCCCCCGGGAGACCCAGTACTTC.

In its sample, this clone was seen once. The chain is built from TRBV19 and TRBJ1-1, with TRBD1 identical over 8 bases. The germline V gene encodes CDR1 LNHDA and CDR2 SQIVND (reference sequence). V was clipped by 3 bases and J by 7 bases; unmatched bases: 4. The CDR3 is 13 amino acids. The CDR3: CASSILQGGEAFF. In nucleotides, the CDR3 is TGTGCCAGTAGTATCTTACAGGGGGGTGAAGCTTTCTTT.

The CDR3 is CASSSPGQVSYEQYF. DNA of the CDR3: TGTGCCAGCAGCTCACCGGGACAGGTCTCCTACGAGCAGTACTTC. The chain is built from TRBV7-2 and TRBJ2-7; 8 bases match TRBD1. The V gene's germline CDR1 is SGHTA and CDR2 FQGNSA. V shed 4 bases, J shed 0 bases, and the junction held 5 bases outside the gene matches. CDR3 length equals 15 residues.

This rearrangement joins TRBV12-3 or TRBV12-4 to TRBJ1-2; 8 positions match TRBD1. This CDR3 has 13 residues. V was pared by 6 bases and J by 0 bases, with 0 bases of the junction left unmatched. CDR3 in amino acids: CASRQGANYGYTF. As DNA, the CDR3 is TGTGCCAGCAGACAGGGGGCTAACTATGGCTACACCTTC.

The genes are TRBV6-1 and TRBJ1-2; D possibly corresponds to TRBD1 (5 bases). CDR1 and CDR2 from the germline V gene are MNHNS and SASEGT. Trimming shortened V by 3 bases and J by 6 bases, and 8 bases separated the two germline ends. The CDR3 is 12 residues long. The CDR3 spells CASSERGHGYTF. The CDR3, as DNA: TGTGCCAGCAGTGAGCGGGGACATGGCTACACCTTC.

The rearrangement links TRBV5-6 to TRBJ2-3, with D possibly being TRBD1 (6 bases). Trimming took off 0 bases at V and 5 bases at J, with 16 bases between the two ends. The germline V gene has CDR1 SGHDT and CDR2 YYEEEE. The CDR3 is 16 residues long. CDR3 coding DNA: TGTGCCAGCAGCTTGGCAGCCCAGGGGTTAGGAGATACGCAGTATTTT. Translated: CASSLAAQGLGDTQYF.

The J gene is TRBJ1-2, the V gene TRBV5-5; D is undetermined. V gave up 0 bases and J gave up 0 bases, with 3 bases separating them. There are 13 residues in the CDR3. From germline, CDR1 is SGHKS and CDR2 YYEKEE (reference sequence). Here the CDR3 DNA reads TGTGCCAGCAGCTTGGACTCTAACTATGGCTACACCTTC. This translates into CASSLDSNYGYTF.

This chain connects TRBV12-3 or TRBV12-4 to TRBJ2-7; D is ambiguous. CDR3 size: 11 residues. Deletions cut 6 bases from V and 4 bases from J, with 7 bases between. CDR3 sequence reads: CASSQDYEQYF. The CDR3 nucleotides are TGTGCCAGCAGCCAGGATTACGAGCAGTACTTC.

This chain links TRBV7-8 with TRBJ1-1; maybe TRBD1 (6 bases). Looked up from germline, CDR1 is SGHVS and CDR2 is FQNEAQ. V gave up 8 bases and J gave up 4 bases, with 17 bases separating them. This CDR3 spans 14 amino acids. The CDR3 spells CASQLFTGTTEAFF. The CDR3 nucleotides read TGTGCCAGCCAGCTTTTCACAGGGACCACTGAAGCTTTCTTT. Full variable domain (missing parts from reference TRBV7-8 and TRBJ1-1): GAGVSQSPRYKVAKRGQDVALRCDPISGHVSLFWYQQALGQGPEFLTYFQNEAQLDKSGLPSDRFFAERPEGSVSTLKIQRTQQEDSAVYLCASQLFTGTTEAFFGQGTRLTVV.

The V call is TRBV5-1, the J call TRBJ2-2, with 12 bases aligning to TRBD2. V lost 4 bases to trimming and J lost 1 base; unmatched junction nucleotides: 5. CDR1 SGHRS and CDR2 YFSETQ come from the germline V gene. The CDR3 runs to 17 residues. The CDR3 DNA reads TGCGCCAGCAGCGTGACTAGCGGGAGTGAGAACACCGGGGAGCTGTTTTTT. Residues: CASSVTSGSENTGELFF.